This T cell receptor (beta chain) emerged from a study of glioma-infiltrating T cells after dendritic cell vaccination. Study-wide background: Patients received autologous tumor lysate-pulsed dendritic cell vaccination between about 2003 and 2012. General study findings and limits: Higher TCR clonality did not directly relate to longer survival.

CDR1 and CDR2 from the germline V gene are LNHDA and SQIVND (reference sequence). CDR3 length: 15 residues. V dropped 4 bases and J dropped 5 bases, with 16 bases sitting between them. Before vaccination, two weeks after the third vaccination, and at progression, PBMC were collected. A note on this clone: Its antigen is currently unknown.

Generated by immunoSEQ multiplex PCR, the TCRdb table keeps only in-frame clones and is missing some. Found here are 93,000 or so clones, 79% of them singletons; the top ten hold roughly 5.7%. This chain connects TRBV19 to TRBJ2-3, with a weak D call TRBD2 (5 bases). The origin of this receptor is a human donor with glioblastoma. The specimen comprised blood, sampled before dendritic cell vaccination. CDR3 nucleotides: TGTGCCAGTAGTACACCTTTCAGTGGAGGAGATACGCAGTATTTT. It is translated as CASSTPFSGGDTQYF.